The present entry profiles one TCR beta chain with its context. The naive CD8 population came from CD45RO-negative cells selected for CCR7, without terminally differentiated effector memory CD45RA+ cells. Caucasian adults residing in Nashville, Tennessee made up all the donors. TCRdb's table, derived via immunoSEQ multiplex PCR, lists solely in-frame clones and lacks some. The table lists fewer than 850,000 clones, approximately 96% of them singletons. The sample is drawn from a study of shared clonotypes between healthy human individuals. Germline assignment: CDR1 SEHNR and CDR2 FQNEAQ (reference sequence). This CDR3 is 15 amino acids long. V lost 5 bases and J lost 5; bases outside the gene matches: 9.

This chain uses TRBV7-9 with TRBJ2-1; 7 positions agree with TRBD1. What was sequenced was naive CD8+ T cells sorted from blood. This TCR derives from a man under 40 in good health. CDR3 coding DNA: TGTGCCAGCAGCCAAAAGCCAGGGGGAAACAATGAGCAGTTCTTC. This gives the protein CASSQKPGGNNEQFF. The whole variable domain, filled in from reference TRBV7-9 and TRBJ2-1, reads DTGVSQNPRHKITKRGQNVTFRCDPISEHNRLYWYRQTLGQGPEFLTYFQNEAQLEKSRLLSDRFSAERPKGSFSTLEIQRTEQGDSAMYLCASSQKPGGNNEQFFGPGTRLTVL.